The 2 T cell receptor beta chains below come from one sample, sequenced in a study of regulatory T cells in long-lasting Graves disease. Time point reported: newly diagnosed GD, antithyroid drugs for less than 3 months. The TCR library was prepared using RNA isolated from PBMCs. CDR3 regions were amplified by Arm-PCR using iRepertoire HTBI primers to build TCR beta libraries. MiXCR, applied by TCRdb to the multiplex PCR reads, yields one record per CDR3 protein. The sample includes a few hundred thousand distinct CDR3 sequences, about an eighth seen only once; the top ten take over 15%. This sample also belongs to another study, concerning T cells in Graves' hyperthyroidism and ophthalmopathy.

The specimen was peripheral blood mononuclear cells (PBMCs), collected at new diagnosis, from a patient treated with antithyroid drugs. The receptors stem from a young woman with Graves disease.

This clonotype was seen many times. The CDR3 loop reads CATSDIRDSYNEQFF. DNA for the CDR3: TGTGCCACCAGTGATATCAGGGACTCCTACAATGAGCAGTTCTTC. The V gene is TRBV24-1, the J gene TRBJ2-1, with D possibly being TRBD1 (5 bases). The CDR3 sequence is 15 residues long. Trimming cost V 3 bases and J 0 bases, with 8 bases left between them. The germline CDR1 and CDR2 sequences are KGHDR and SFDVKD.

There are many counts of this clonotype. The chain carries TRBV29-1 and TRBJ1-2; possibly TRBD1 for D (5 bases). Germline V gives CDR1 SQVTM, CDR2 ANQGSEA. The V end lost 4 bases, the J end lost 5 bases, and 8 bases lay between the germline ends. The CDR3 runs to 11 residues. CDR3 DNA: TGCAGCGTTGGATGGGGGTATGGCTACACCTTC. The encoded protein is CSVGWGYGYTF.